This T cell receptor beta chain derives from a study of T cells expressing NK-cell markers. Synthesis of TCR beta cDNA relied on 5'RACE template switching carrying UMIs. TCRdb reworked the 5' RACE reads into one entry per CDR3 protein, no DNA. The listing contains roughly 390,000 distinct CDR3 sequences. This CDR3 contains 16 residues. Germline V lookup: CDR1 SNHLY, CDR2 FYNNEI. The J gene is TRBJ1-1, the V gene TRBV2; the D call from TCRdb, TRBD1, cannot be confirmed without DNA. The sequence derives from a woman between 50 and 59 years old in good health. The sequencing sample was made of blood T cells: a sorted CD56 or NKG2C T cell subset, CD4+ or CD8+ T cells, or bulk PBMC T cells (not recorded which). The CDR3: CASSNTPPPGFAEAFF.